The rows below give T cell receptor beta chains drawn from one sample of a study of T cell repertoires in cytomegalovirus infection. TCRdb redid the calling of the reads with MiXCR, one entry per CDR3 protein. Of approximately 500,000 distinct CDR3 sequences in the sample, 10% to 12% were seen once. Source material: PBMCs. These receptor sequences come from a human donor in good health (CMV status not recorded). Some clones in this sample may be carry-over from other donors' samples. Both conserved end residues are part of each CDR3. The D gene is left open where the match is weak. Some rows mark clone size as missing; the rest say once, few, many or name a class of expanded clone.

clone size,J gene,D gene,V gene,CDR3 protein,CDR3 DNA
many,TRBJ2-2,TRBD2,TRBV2,CASSGLAANTGELFF,TGTGCCAGCAGTGGGCTAGCGGCGAACACCGGGGAGCTGTTTTTT
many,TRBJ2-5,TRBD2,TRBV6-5,CASSTLAGEPIQETQYF,TGTGCCAGCAGTACACTAGCGGGGGAGCCAATCCAAGAGACCCAGTACTTC
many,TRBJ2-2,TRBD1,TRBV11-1,CASSWGTANTGELFF,TGTGCCAGCAGCTGGGGGACAGCGAACACCGGGGAGCTGTTTTTT
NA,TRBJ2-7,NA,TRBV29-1,CSGGRGSYEQYF,TGCAGCGGAGGAAGGGGCTCCTACGAGCAGTACTTC
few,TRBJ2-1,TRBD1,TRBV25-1,CASGDRGGEQFF,TGTGCCAGCGGGGACAGGGGCGGTGAGCAGTTCTTC
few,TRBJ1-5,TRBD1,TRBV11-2,CASSLEGGVQHF,TGTGCCAGCAGCTTAGAAGGGGGCGTACAGCATTTT
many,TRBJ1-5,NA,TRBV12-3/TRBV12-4,CASSLGQQPQHF,TGTGCCAGCAGTTTGGGTCAGCAGCCCCAGCATTTT
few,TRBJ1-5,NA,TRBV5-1,CASSGGTGSNQPQHF,TGCGCCAGCAGCGGCGGGACCGGTAGCAATCAGCCCCAGCATTTT
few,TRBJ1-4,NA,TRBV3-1,CASSQVVGHINEKLFF,TGTGCCAGCAGCCAAGTAGTGGGACATATTAATGAAAAACTGTTTTTT
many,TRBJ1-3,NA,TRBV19,CASRRDRTSGNTIYF,TGTGCCAGTAGACGTGACAGGACCTCTGGAAACACCATATATTTT
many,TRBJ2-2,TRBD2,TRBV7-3,CASSFSGGSSGELFF,TGTGCCAGCAGCTTTAGCGGGGGGTCTTCCGGGGAGCTGTTTTTT
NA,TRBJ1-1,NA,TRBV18,CASSPSRTVEAFF,TGTGCCAGCTCACCCTCCCGGACGGTTGAAGCTTTCTTT
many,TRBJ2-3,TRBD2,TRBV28,CASTRASGRADTQYF,TGTGCCAGCACCCGAGCTAGCGGGAGGGCAGATACGCAGTATTTT
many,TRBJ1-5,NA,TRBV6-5,CASSRPNQPQHF,TGTGCCAGCAGTCGGCCCAATCAGCCCCAGCATTTT
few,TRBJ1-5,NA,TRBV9,CASSVDSNSNQPQHF,TGTGCCAGCAGCGTAGACAGTAATAGCAATCAGCCCCAGCATTTT
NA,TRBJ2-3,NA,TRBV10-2,CASAPPGDTQYF,TGCGCCAGCGCTCCACCGGGAGATACGCAGTATTTT
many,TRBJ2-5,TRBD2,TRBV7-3,CASSLGDASGGEETQYF,TGTGCCAGCAGCTTAGGGGATGCTTCCGGGGGGGAAGAGACCCAGTACTTC
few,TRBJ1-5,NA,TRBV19,CASSISDRNQPQHF,TGTGCCAGTAGTATTTCGGACAGAAATCAGCCCCAGCATTTT
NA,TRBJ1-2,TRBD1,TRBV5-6,CASSPDREESYGYTF,TGTGCCAGCAGCCCCGACAGGGAAGAATCCTATGGCTACACCTTC
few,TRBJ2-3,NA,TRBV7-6,CASSPSGYADTQYF,TGTGCTAGCAGCCCCTCGGGCTACGCAGATACGCAGTATTTT
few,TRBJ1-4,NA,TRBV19,CASSSSGHRNEKLFF,TGTGCCAGTAGTTCCTCGGGACACCGAAATGAAAAACTGTTTTTT
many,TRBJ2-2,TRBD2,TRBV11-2,CASTVNRGGDTGELFF,TGTGCCAGCACCGTGAATCGGGGGGGTGACACCGGGGAGCTGTTTTTT
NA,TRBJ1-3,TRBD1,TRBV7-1,CASSETTNRGSSGNTIYF,TGTGCCAGCAGCGAGACGACTAACAGGGGGAGCTCTGGAAACACCATATATTTT
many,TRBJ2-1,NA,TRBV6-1,CASKKTVLGNEQFF,TGTGCCAGCAAAAAAACAGTATTGGGCAATGAGCAGTTCTTC
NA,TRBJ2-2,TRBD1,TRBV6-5,CASSYRGQGAIGELFF,TGTGCCAGCAGTTACCGGGGACAGGGGGCTATCGGGGAGCTGTTTTTT
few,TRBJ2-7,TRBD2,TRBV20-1,CSASSGTAAYEQYF,TGCAGTGCTAGCAGCGGGACCGCCGCCTACGAGCAGTACTTC
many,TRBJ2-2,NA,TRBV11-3,CASSASLTANTGELFF,TGTGCCAGCAGCGCTAGTCTAACAGCGAACACCGGGGAGCTGTTTTTT
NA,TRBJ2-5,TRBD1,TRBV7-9,CASSLVWQGEKTQYF,TGTGCCAGCAGCTTAGTCTGGCAGGGGGAGAAGACCCAGTACTTC
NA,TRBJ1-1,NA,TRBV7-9,CASSLAVGGGTEAFF,TGTGCCAGCAGCTTAGCGGTAGGAGGAGGCACTGAAGCTTTCTTT
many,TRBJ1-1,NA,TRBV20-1,CSARERLQDSMNTEAFF,TGCAGTGCTAGAGAGCGCCTACAGGACAGCATGAACACTGAAGCTTTCTTT
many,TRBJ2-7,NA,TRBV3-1,CASSQVTAAYEQYF,TGTGCCAGCAGCCAAGTGACTGCAGCCTACGAGCAGTACTTC
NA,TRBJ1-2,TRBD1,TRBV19,CASSIGGQSNYGYTF,TGTGCCAGTAGTATAGGGGGACAGAGTAACTATGGCTACACCTTC
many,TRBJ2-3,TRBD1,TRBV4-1,CASSQRSIRTGTGTDTQYF,TGCGCCAGCAGCCAAAGATCGATACGTACCGGGACAGGCACAGATACGCAGTATTTT
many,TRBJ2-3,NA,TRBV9,CASSSRDVPSGDTQYF,TGTGCCAGCAGCTCCAGAGATGTCCCCTCGGGCGATACGCAGTATTTT
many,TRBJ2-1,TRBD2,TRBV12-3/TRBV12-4,CASSSLSSGRYNEQFF,TGTGCCAGCAGTTCCCTCTCTAGCGGGAGGTACAATGAGCAGTTCTTC
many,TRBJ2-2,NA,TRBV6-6,CASKGPRYTGELFF,TGTGCCAGCAAGGGACCTCGGTACACCGGGGAGCTGTTTTTT
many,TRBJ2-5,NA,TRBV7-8,CASSSLGQETQYF,TGTGCCAGCAGCTCACTAGGTCAAGAGACCCAGTACTTC
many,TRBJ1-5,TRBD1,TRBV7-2,CASSLGQGNNQPQHF,TGTGCCAGCAGCTTGGGACAGGGGAACAATCAGCCCCAGCATTTT
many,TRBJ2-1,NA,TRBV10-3,CAISSSEGEQFF,TGTGCCATCAGTTCTAGCGAGGGTGAGCAGTTCTTC
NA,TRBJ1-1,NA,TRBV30,CAWSADPNSLEAFF,TGTGCCTGGAGTGCAGACCCGAATAGCTTGGAAGCTTTCTTT
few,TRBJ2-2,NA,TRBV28,CASSKSPKLFF,TGTGCCAGCAGTAAATCGCCCAAACTGTTTTTT
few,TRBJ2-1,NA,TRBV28,CASSSRKLIYNEQFF,TGTGCCAGCAGTTCTAGGAAACTTATCTACAATGAGCAGTTCTTC
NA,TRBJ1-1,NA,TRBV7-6,CASSWGAENTEAFF,TGTGCCAGCAGTTGGGGGGCGGAAAACACTGAAGCTTTCTTT
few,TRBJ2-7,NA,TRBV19,CASTGSPYEQYF,TGTGCCAGCACCGGGAGCCCCTACGAGCAGTACTTC
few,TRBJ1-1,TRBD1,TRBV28,CASIYRGLLTEAFF,TGTGCCAGCATATACAGGGGGCTGCTCACTGAAGCTTTCTTT
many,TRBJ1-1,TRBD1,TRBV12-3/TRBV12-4,CASSSTGVGNTEAFF,TGTGCCAGCAGTTCGACAGGGGTGGGGAACACTGAAGCTTTCTTT
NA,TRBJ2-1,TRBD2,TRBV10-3,CAITGTSGVDEQFF,TGTGCCATCACCGGGACTAGCGGGGTTGATGAGCAGTTCTTC
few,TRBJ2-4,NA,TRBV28,CASSRRAPLAKNIQYF,TGTGCCAGCAGTCGCCGGGCCCCCCTAGCCAAAAACATTCAGTACTTC
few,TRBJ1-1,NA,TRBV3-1,CASSQVGGTGAFF,TGTGCCAGCAGCCAAGTTGGAGGGACTGGAGCTTTCTTT
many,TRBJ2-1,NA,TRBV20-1,CSARDSSGPYNEQFF,TGCAGTGCTAGAGATAGCAGCGGGCCCTACAATGAGCAGTTCTTC
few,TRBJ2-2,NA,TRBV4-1,CASSQRGRNTGELFF,TGCGCCAGCAGCCAAAGAGGCAGGAACACCGGGGAGCTGTTTTTT